This is a list of T cell receptor beta chains from one sample in a study of identical twins. TCRdb passed the 5' RACE reads through MiXCR, listing each CDR3 protein once. Of 640,000 or so distinct CDR3 sequences listed, approximately 6.1% are singletons. Sequencing was carried out using naive T cells sorted from blood. Receptors originate from a man aged 18 to 30 in good health. CDR3s leave out the opening cysteine and the closing phenylalanine or tryptophan. The order of the fields is V gene, clone size, CDR3 protein. Rows may omit the clone size; those that give it use once, few, many or a size class.

TRBV7-3	.	ASSTPTSDRNEQF
TRBV4-1	many	ASSLETWQGRETQY
TRBV5-6	many	ASSKGSELQF
TRBV7-2	many	ASQAGPYEQY
TRBV15	many	ATSSGGRSTDTQY
TRBV29-1	many	SVQPLGSTDTQY
TRBV12-3/TRBV12-4	many	ASTGTGWNQPQH
TRBV12-5	many	ASGPSGTSGDNEQF
TRBV12-3/TRBV12-4	few	ASRYGDHPAPT
TRBV12-3/TRBV12-4	many	ASSNGLAGAETQY
TRBV12-3/TRBV12-4	.	ASLQGSGANVLT
TRBV18	.	ASSPSNNEQF
TRBV7-2	many	ASSLGASGRNDEQY
TRBV2	few	ASTSSTGNTGELF
TRBV18	.	ASSPKEYNEQF
TRBV5-1	many	ASQIGQHQETQY
TRBV12-3/TRBV12-4	many	ASSPRGLAQNEQF
TRBV29-1	many	SARGLGDTQY
TRBV20-1	.	SARKTSGSTDTQY
TRBV6-2/TRBV6-3	few	ASSSNSGRFGGFPKNIQY
TRBV29-1	.	SFRDFTDGANVLT
TRBV15	many	ATSRLAGSSYNEQF
TRBV20-1	many	SAAPLTSGPYNEQF
TRBV12-3/TRBV12-4	few	ASRPPRPYNEQF
TRBV5-1	.	ASSLGGRMVQETQY
TRBV12-3/TRBV12-4	.	ASSLPRPSTDTQY
TRBV12-3/TRBV12-4	many	ASSFSTMNTEAF
TRBV12-3/TRBV12-4	many	ASSLGFSTQF
TRBV25-1	.	ASSESGDTGELF
TRBV5-1	.	ASSLGGNAYEQY
TRBV7-9	.	ASSRDVWNSPLH
TRBV2	few	ASRTSTSNEQF
TRBV4-1	few	ASSQLAGGFNEQF
TRBV3-1	once	ASSGTVTDTQF
TRBV7-3	.	ASSLGTVRPGDTQY
TRBV29-1	.	SVGEASSAF
TRBV7-2	many	ASSLEIRVTGGLD
TRBV7-8	.	ASSLEGIRSGANVLT
TRBV20-1	many	SARVIGLAGVPYNEQF
TRBV6-5	many	ASSYYPGNGELF
TRBV4-2	many	ASSPPGLAGASGELF
TRBV20-1	many	SAIQVMDYT
TRBV3-1	.	ASSQGGGTSYEQY
TRBV10-3	few	AISESWGLAGVEQY
TRBV15	many	ATSRDISYEQY
TRBV5-1	many	ASETSEYYNEQF
TRBV4-3	many	ASSRGPSSYNEQF
TRBV12-3/TRBV12-4	many	ASNTGRDGNTIY